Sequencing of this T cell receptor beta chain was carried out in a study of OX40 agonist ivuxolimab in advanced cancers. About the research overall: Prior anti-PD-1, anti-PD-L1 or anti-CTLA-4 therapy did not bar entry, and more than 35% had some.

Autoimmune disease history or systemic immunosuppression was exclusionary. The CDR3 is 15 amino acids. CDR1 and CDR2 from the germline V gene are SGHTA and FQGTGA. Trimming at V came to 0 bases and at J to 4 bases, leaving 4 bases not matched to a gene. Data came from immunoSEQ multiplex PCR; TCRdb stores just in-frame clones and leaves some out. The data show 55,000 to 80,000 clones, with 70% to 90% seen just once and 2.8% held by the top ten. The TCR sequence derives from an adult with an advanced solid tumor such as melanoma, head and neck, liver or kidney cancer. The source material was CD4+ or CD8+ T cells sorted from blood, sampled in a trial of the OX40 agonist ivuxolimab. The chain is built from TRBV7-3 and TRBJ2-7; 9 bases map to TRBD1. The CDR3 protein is CASSLTPGQGYEQYF. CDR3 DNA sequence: TGTGCCAGCAGCTTAACCCCGGGACAGGGATACGAGCAGTACTTC. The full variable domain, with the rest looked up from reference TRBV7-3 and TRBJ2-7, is GAGVSQTPSNKVTEKGKYVELRCDPISGHTALYWYRQSLGQGPEFLIYFQGTGAADDSGLPNDRFFAVRPEGSVSTLKIQRTERGDSAVYLCASSLTPGQGYEQYFGPGTRLTVT.